Listed here are 13 T cell receptor beta chains from one sample, sequenced in a study of blood T cells in healthy people across ages. Next came a second PCR, run for about 7 to 12 cycles, which used a sample-barcoded 5' primer along with a J-beta primer mix. Using its own MiXCR run on the 5' RACE reads, TCRdb lists one record per CDR3 protein. The sample includes about 780,000 distinct CDR3 sequences, more than 25% seen only once; the top ten take about 2.9%. The same data also contributed to another study, on T cells of mothers and their children.

What was sequenced was blood. These receptor sequences come from a boy between 10 and 17 years old in good health.

This chain connects TRBV6-6 to TRBJ1-1, with D perhaps matching TRBD1 (5 bases). Deletions cut 6 bases from V and 6 bases from J, with 20 bases between. The length of the CDR3 is 15 residues. CDR1 and CDR2 (germline): MNHNY, SVGAGI (reference sequence). CDR3 DNA sequence: TGTGCCAGCAGCCTGGTAGGGGTGGCTGGCGCTGAAGCTTTCTTT. Protein: CASSLVGVAGAEAFF.

The gene calls are TRBV6-1 and TRBJ2-3; 8 positions agree with TRBD2. After removal of 5 bases from V and 1 base from J, the junction contained 5 bases not matched to a gene. This CDR3 region has 15 residues. From germline, CDR1 is MNHNS and CDR2 SASEGT. CDR3: CASSIERGCTDTQYF. The CDR3 nucleotides are TGTGCCAGCAGTATCGAGCGGGGGTGCACAGATACGCAGTATTTT.

The V gene is TRBV12-3 or TRBV12-4, the J gene TRBJ2-1, with D tentatively TRBD2 (5 bases). The CDR3 covers 16 residues. V was clipped by 6 bases and J by 2 bases, with 17 bases between them. In nucleotides, the CDR3 is TGTGCCAGCAGCGCACTGGCGGGCGGTACCTACAATGAGCAGTTCTTC. Residues: CASSALAGGTYNEQFF.

This clonotype was counted only a few times. The J gene is TRBJ2-5, the V gene TRBV3-1; 10 bases map to TRBD2. The DNA end is more similar to TRBJ2-1, so the J call may be wrong. The CDR3 is 17 amino acids. From germline, CDR1 is LGHDT and CDR2 YNNKEL (reference sequence). The CDR3 sequence is CASSQDGSGGAHNEQFF. DNA of the CDR3: TGTGCCAGCAGCCAAGATGGAAGCGGGGGGGCTCACAATGAGCAGTTCTTC.

The chain joins TRBV27 to TRBJ2-7; no definite D call. Germline CDR1 MNHEY, CDR2 SMNVEV (reference sequence). This CDR3 has 15 residues. With 0 bases removed from V and 0 bases from J, the gap between germline ends came to 9 bases. The DNA of the CDR3 is TGTGCCAGCAGTTTATCACCCTCCAGCTCCTACGAGCAGTACTTC. This gives the protein CASSLSPSSSYEQYF.

V gene TRBV6-5 combines with J gene TRBJ2-3; a possible D gene is TRBD2 (5 bases). CDR1 and CDR2 (germline): MNHEY, SVGAGI. This CDR3 comprises 14 residues. Between the trimmed V and J ends, which lost 6 bases and 2 bases, there was a span of 12 bases. The CDR3 spells CASSLLDYTDTQYF. The DNA for the CDR3 is TGTGCCAGCAGCCTACTAGACTACACAGATACGCAGTATTTT.

This clonotype was observed a few times. One end of the junction fails to match germline, which may point to a read error. This chain connects TRBV20-1 to TRBJ2-5; 8 bases map to TRBD2. The CDR3 covers 12 residues. Germline V lookup: CDR1 DFQATT, CDR2 SNEGSKA (reference sequence). The DNA for the CDR3 is TGCAGTGCTACGCGGGGGGAGGAGACCCAGCACTTC. It is translated as CSATRGEETQHF.

The chain carries TRBV12-3 or TRBV12-4 and TRBJ2-5; 7 nucleotides align to TRBD1. Gene TRBJ2-1 matches the end of the DNA better, so the J call may be wrong. The CDR3 extends over 14 amino acids. The CDR3 DNA reads as TGTGCCAGCAGTTTCAGGGGGTTCTACAATGAGCAGTTCTTC. Protein: CASSFRGFYNEQFF.

This clonotype came up a few times. V and J are TRBV28 and TRBJ2-1; 11 nucleotides align to TRBD2. The CDR3 runs to 17 residues. The J segment lost 0 bases and the V segment lost 6 bases, leaving 7 bases of the junction unmatched. CDR1 and CDR2 (germline): MDHEN, SYDVKM. CDR3 sequence reads: CASRQTSGAPSYNEQFF. CDR3 DNA: TGTGCCAGCAGGCAGACTAGCGGGGCGCCCTCCTACAATGAGCAGTTCTTC.

V usage is TRBV2 and J usage is TRBJ2-1; D not resolved. The V gene lost 0 bases and the J gene lost 2 bases, with 20 bases spanning the gap. Per germline, CDR1 SNHLY and CDR2 FYNNEI. This CDR3 region has 19 residues. CDR3 sequence: CASSEARFFNRGAYNEQFF. The CDR3 nucleotides are TGTGCCAGCAGTGAAGCAAGGTTTTTTAACAGAGGAGCCTACAATGAGCAGTTCTTC.

V gene TRBV7-9 combines with J gene TRBJ1-1, with D maybe TRBD1 (6 bases). The germline V gene has CDR1 SEHNR and CDR2 FQNEAQ (reference sequence). The V end lost 5 bases, the J end lost 8 bases, and 18 bases lay between the germline ends. This CDR3 is 14 amino acids long. DNA of the CDR3: TGTGCCAGCAGCGTTGGGGGCCTACGGGGGGAAGCTTTCTTT. Protein: CASSVGGLRGEAFF. Full variable domain (missing parts from reference TRBV7-9 and TRBJ1-1): DTGVSQNPRHKITKRGQNVTFRCDPISEHNRLYWYRQTLGQGPEFLTYFQNEAQLEKSRLLSDRFSAERPKGSFSTLEIQRTEQGDSAMYLCASSVGGLRGEAFFGQGTRLTVV.

V gene TRBV7-2 combines with J gene TRBJ1-6, with unresolved D. CDR3 length: 17 residues. The germline V and J ends were trimmed by 6 bases and 0 bases, with 15 bases remaining between them. CDR1 is SGHTA and CDR2 is FQGNSA in the germline V gene. CDR3 sequence reads: CASSFRATTSYNSPLHF. In DNA, the CDR3 is TGTGCCAGCAGTTTTCGGGCCACTACCTCCTATAATTCACCCCTCCACTTT.

A word on this clonotype: A read error may produce the germline difference seen at one junction end. The V gene is TRBV20-1, the J gene TRBJ2-7; TRBD2 agrees at 8 bases. The CDR3 spans 15 residues. Germline lookup yields CDR1 DFQATT and CDR2 SNEGSKA (reference sequence). CDR3 sequence: CSARDIAGNSYEQYF. For the CDR3, the DNA is TGCAGTGCTAGAGATATAGCGGGGAACTCCTATGAGCAGTACTTC.